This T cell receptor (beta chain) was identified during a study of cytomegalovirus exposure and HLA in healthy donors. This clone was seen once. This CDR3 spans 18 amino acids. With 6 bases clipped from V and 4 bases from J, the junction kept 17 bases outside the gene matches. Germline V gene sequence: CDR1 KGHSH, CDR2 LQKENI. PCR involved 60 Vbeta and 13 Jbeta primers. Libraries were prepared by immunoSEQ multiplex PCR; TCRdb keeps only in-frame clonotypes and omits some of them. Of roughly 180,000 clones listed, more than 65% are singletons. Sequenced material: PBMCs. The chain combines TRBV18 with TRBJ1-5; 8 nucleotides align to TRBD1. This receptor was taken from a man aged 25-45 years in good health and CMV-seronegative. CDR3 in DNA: TGTGCCAGCTCGTTCACCGCGACAGGGGCGGTTTCTAATCAGCCCCAGCATTTT. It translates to CASSFTATGAVSNQPQHF.